The 21 T cell receptor beta chains below all came from one sample that was sequenced in a study of radiotherapy plus CTLA-4 blockade in lung cancer. TCRdb keeps only in-frame clones here, not all; method: immunoSEQ multiplex PCR. The sample lists 47,000 or so clones; approximately 85% were seen once. The sample here was peripheral blood, taken from a patient treated with radiotherapy plus ipilimumab. The receptors come from a human donor with non-small cell lung cancer whose response to radiotherapy plus ipilimumab could not be evaluated.

CDR3 in DNA: TGTGCCAGCGGGCAGAAAAACACCGGGGAGCTGTTTTTT. Translated, it gives CASGQKNTGELFF. This chain connects TRBV6-6 to TRBJ2-2; D remains ambiguous. The CDR3 contains 13 residues. Germline V lookup: CDR1 MNHNY, CDR2 SVGAGI (reference sequence). Trimming removed 8 bases from V and 2 bases from J, with 9 bases in between.

The chain links TRBV9 to TRBJ2-1; maybe TRBD2 (6 bases). Germline CDR1 reads SGDLS; CDR2 reads YYNGEE. The V end was cut by 0 bases, the J end by 8 bases, with 18 bases between. This CDR3 spans 16 amino acids. CDR3 coding DNA: TGTGCCAGCAGCGTAGCAACTAGCATAAACGGGCATGAGCAGTTCTTC. Its translation: CASSVATSINGHEQFF.

This chain connects TRBV5-8 to TRBJ2-1; 7 nucleotides align to TRBD2. The CDR3 is 17 amino acids. The J segment lost 0 bases and the V segment lost 4 bases, leaving 10 bases of the junction unmatched. Looked up from germline, CDR1 is SGHTS and CDR2 is YDEGEE. DNA of the CDR3: TGTGCCAGCAGCCTAGGGCTAGCGGTATTCTCCTACAATGAGCAGTTCTTC. It encodes CASSLGLAVFSYNEQFF. Using reference TRBV5-8 and TRBJ2-1 for the parts outside the CDR3, the full variable domain is EAGVTQSPTHLIKTRGQQATLRCSPISGHTSVYWYQQALGLGLQFLLWYDEGEERNRGNFPPRFSGRQFPNYSSELNVNALELEDSALYLCASSLGLAVFSYNEQFFGPGTRLTVL.

The rearrangement uses TRBV7-2 and TRBJ2-6, with 8 bases that match TRBD1. Losses at the gene ends were 1 base for V and 4 bases for J; bases not matched to a gene: 9. This CDR3 is built from 18 residues. The germline V gene encodes CDR1 SGHTA and CDR2 FQGNSA. CDR3: CASSLEAQGAAGANVLTF. CDR3 DNA sequence: TGTGCCAGCAGCTTAGAGGCGCAGGGGGCGGCCGGGGCCAACGTCCTGACTTTC.

This clone was observed a handful of times. This chain uses TRBV6-6 with TRBJ1-2; 10 bases map to TRBD1. J gave up 9 bases and V 5 bases, and 6 bases lay outside the gene matches. The CDR3 has 13 residues. CDR1 MNHNY and CDR2 SVGAGI come from the germline V gene (reference sequence). The CDR3 sequence: CASSPWTGGSYTF. The CDR3 coding sequence is TGTGCCAGCAGTCCGTGGACAGGGGGGAGCTACACCTTC.

The V gene is TRBV21-1, the J gene TRBJ2-5; TRBD1, the D gene given by the table, was not confirmed from the DNA. TRBV21-1 is designated a pseudogene. The CDR3 sequence is 15 residues long. This CDR3 is CASSTGQGAGETQYF. CDR3 DNA sequence: TGTGCCAGCAGCACGGGACAGGGGGCAGGAGAGACCCAGTACTTC.

V usage is TRBV14 and J usage is TRBJ1-4; tentatively, D is TRBD1 (5 bases). This CDR3 is built from 15 residues. CDR1 is SGHDN, CDR2 FVKESK, per germline. Trimming left V 3 bases short and J 3 bases short, with 11 bases between. The DNA for the CDR3 is TGTGCCAGCAGCCAGGCGGGGGTGGCTAATGAAAAACTGTTTTTT. Residues: CASSQAGVANEKLFF.

This sequence joins TRBV11-1 and TRBJ1-3; D call uncertain. The CDR3 runs 14 residues. CDR1 SGHAT and CDR2 FQDESV come from the germline V gene (reference sequence). V lost 3 bases and J lost 1, with 7 bases in between. CDR3 residues: CASSFSGSGNTIYF. The CDR3, as DNA: TGTGCCAGCAGCTTTTCGGGATCTGGAAACACCATATATTTT.

The chain recombines TRBV28 with TRBJ1-5; 8 bases are shared with TRBD1. CDR3 length equals 18 residues. Trimming cost V 4 bases and J 4 bases; bases outside gene matches: 15. From germline, CDR1 is MDHEN and CDR2 SYDVKM. CDR3 bases: TGTGCCAGCAGTTGGGGATCCATCGGGACAGGATCGAATCAGCCCCAGCATTTT. Residues: CASSWGSIGTGSNQPQHF.

V and J are TRBV19 and TRBJ1-5, with TRBD1 matching 8 bases. From germline, CDR1 is LNHDA and CDR2 SQIVND (reference sequence). This CDR3 is 15 amino acids long. With V trimmed by 6 bases and J by 4 bases, 8 bases remained unmatched. This chain's CDR3 is CASSTRWTGNQPQHF. In DNA, the CDR3 is TGTGCCAGTAGCACGAGATGGACAGGGAATCAGCCCCAGCATTTT.

In its sample, this clone was seen once. The CDR3 spells CASSQTSGRSYTDTQYF. The CDR3 DNA reads TGTGCCAGCAGTCAAACTAGCGGGAGGTCCTACACAGATACGCAGTATTTT. The chain carries TRBV2 and TRBJ2-3; 12 bases are shared with TRBD2. The CDR3 contains 17 residues. CDR1 and CDR2 (germline): SNHLY, FYNNEI. The J segment lost 2 bases and the V segment lost 5 bases, leaving 8 bases of the junction unmatched.

The rearrangement uses TRBV19 and TRBJ1-1; D not resolved. Germline V gives CDR1 LNHDA, CDR2 SQIVND (reference sequence). The CDR3 is 13 amino acids. Trimming pared 11 bases from V and 3 bases from J, leaving 16 bases between. As DNA, the CDR3 is TGTGCCTCTTCCCGGGAGACGGACACTGAAGCTTTCTTT. It is translated as CASSRETDTEAFF.

The chain employs TRBV28 and TRBJ2-7; D is unclear. Trimming stripped 3 bases from V and 7 bases from J, with 7 bases between. In germline, CDR1 is MDHEN, CDR2 SYDVKM. CDR3 size: 11 residues. CDR3 sequence (DNA): TGTGCCAGCAGTTTGAGATTTGAGCAGTACTTC. It codes for CASSLRFEQYF.

The gene calls are TRBV21-1 and TRBJ1-2. TRBV21-1 is reported as a pseudogene. The CDR3 contains 15 residues. CDR3 sequence: CASSPAAPKSGGYTF. CDR3 bases: TGTGCCAGCAGCCCCGCGGCCCCGAAGTCCGGTGGCTACACCTTC.

This clone was picked up one time. This chain links TRBV5-5 with TRBJ2-3, with a weak D call TRBD1 (5 bases). CDR3 length: 14 amino acids. Trimming shortened V by 4 bases and J by 0 bases, and 9 bases separated the two germline ends. CDR1 and CDR2 from the germline V gene are SGHKS and YYEKEE (reference sequence). CDR3 sequence: CASSLRTSTDTQYF. DNA of the CDR3: TGTGCCAGCAGCCTTCGGACAAGCACAGATACGCAGTATTTT.

V gene TRBV5-1 combines with J gene TRBJ2-7; 7 positions match TRBD2. The junction had 5 bases not matched to a gene; V was cut back by 1 base and J by 4 bases. CDR3 size: 14 residues. Germline V gene lookup returns CDR1 SGHRS and CDR2 YFSETQ. The CDR3 is CASSLFTGGYEQYF. CDR3 nucleotide sequence: TGCGCCAGCAGCTTGTTTACGGGAGGTTACGAGCAGTACTTC.

V and J are TRBV28 and TRBJ1-1; possibly TRBD1 for D (5 bases). The CDR3 is made up of 11 amino acids. V was clipped by 3 bases and J by 7 bases, with 6 bases between them. Per the germline V gene, CDR1 is MDHEN and CDR2 is SYDVKM. The CDR3 DNA follows: TGTGCCAGCAGTTTGGGGGGTGAAGCTTTCTTT. Its translation: CASSLGGEAFF.

The rearrangement uses TRBV30 and TRBJ2-5; weak D call: TRBD2 (6 bases). V gave up 2 bases and J gave up 4 bases, with 20 bases separating them. CDR3 size: 16 residues. Germline V gene lookup returns CDR1 GTSNPN and CDR2 SVGIG (reference sequence). CDR3 sequence reads: CAWSLRGKRTRETQYF. As DNA, the CDR3 is TGTGCCTGGAGTCTCCGGGGGAAAAGGACACGAGAGACCCAGTACTTC.

The DNA for the CDR3 is TGTGCCAGCAGCTTAGGCGCTCTATCCTACGAGCAGTACTTC. This codes for CASSLGALSYEQYF. The chain joins TRBV7-9 to TRBJ2-7; no definite D call. The CDR3 consists of 14 residues. Between the trimmed V and J ends, which lost 1 base and 1 base, there was a span of 8 bases. Germline V gives CDR1 SEHNR, CDR2 FQNEAQ (reference sequence).

The chain combines TRBV7-2 with TRBJ2-7; maybe TRBD2 (5 bases). CDR1 and CDR2 (germline): SGHTA, FQGNSA. This CDR3 spans 16 amino acids. V gave up 5 bases and J gave up 2 bases, with 19 bases separating them. CDR3 loop: CASSRVSDLGTYEQYF. In nucleotides, the CDR3 is TGTGCCAGCAGCCGTGTTAGCGATCTTGGCACCTACGAGCAGTACTTC.

The chain has TRBV27 and TRBJ2-7; 10 bases are shared with TRBD1. This CDR3 is built from 15 residues. The germline CDR1 and CDR2 sequences are MNHEY and SMNVEV (reference sequence). Trimming at V came to 5 bases and at J to 9 bases, leaving 13 bases not matched to a gene. The CDR3 sequence is CASSPRDRGVFGQYF. The CDR3 DNA follows: TGTGCCAGCAGTCCTCGGGACAGGGGTGTTTTTGGGCAGTACTTC.